Described below is a single T cell receptor (beta chain) sequence and its context. V was clipped by 0 bases and J by 0 bases, with 6 bases between them. This CDR3 contains 14 residues. Germline V lookup: CDR1 SGDLS, CDR2 YYNGEE. The authors' processing: By means of reference gene primer amplification, nucleated cell counts were estimated. The table came from immunoSEQ multiplex PCR; TCRdb's copy has only in-frame clones and leaves some out. D and trimming come from the DNA, and the V and J calls and clone size come from that table. Of 450,000 to 500,000 clones listed, about 85% were seen once; the top ten hold 0.7%. Participant age was about 18 to 89 years, and participants resided in fewer than 30 US areas. This sample was included in a study of blood T cell repertoires in COVID-19. Turning to the study itself: Samples came from the United States, Italy and Spain, spanning acute and convalescent COVID-19. T cells, B-cell-depleted T cells, or PBMCs supplied cDNA or gDNA.

The V call is TRBV9, the J call TRBJ1-1; no clear D. The TCR originated in a woman aged 18-29 years who had recovered from COVID-19. The sample comprised PBMCs or T cells enriched from blood (not recorded which). The chain's CDR3 is CASSVGLLNTEAFF. Written as DNA, the CDR3 is TGTGCCAGCAGCGTAGGGCTCCTGAACACTGAAGCTTTCTTT.